One and the same sample provided the 30 T cell receptor beta chains below, sequenced in a study of T cell changes during pregnancy in multiple sclerosis. Data came from immunoSEQ multiplex PCR; TCRdb stores just in-frame clones and leaves some out. This sample has 45,000 to 75,000 clones, with 90% to 95% found just once. The sequences come from peripheral blood, collected in the first trimester of pregnancy. These TCRs come from a female donor with multiple sclerosis, enrolled in a pregnancy study.

The chain recombines TRBV18 with TRBJ1-1, with 7 bases matching TRBD1. V shed 5 bases, J shed 1 base, and the junction held 7 bases outside the gene matches. CDR1 is KGHSH, CDR2 LQKENI, per germline. This CDR3 comprises 15 residues. The CDR3 DNA is TGTGCCAGCTCAGTAGCCGGGACAGCGAACACTGAAGCTTTCTTT. This codes for CASSVAGTANTEAFF.

The rearrangement links TRBV7-9 to TRBJ2-7; D may be TRBD2 (5 bases). V shed 2 bases and J shed 2 bases, with 10 bases lying between them. CDR3 length: 14 amino acids. Germline assignment: CDR1 SEHNR and CDR2 FQNEAQ (reference sequence). CDR3 coding DNA: TGTGCCAGCAGCTTAAGGAGCGGTACCTACGAGCAGTACTTC. Protein sequence: CASSLRSGTYEQYF. The whole variable domain, filled in from reference TRBV7-9 and TRBJ2-7, reads DTGVSQNPRHKITKRGQNVTFRCDPISEHNRLYWYRQTLGQGPEFLTYFQNEAQLEKSRLLSDRFSAERPKGSFSTLEIQRTEQGDSAMYLCASSLRSGTYEQYFGPGTRLTVT.

The chain uses TRBV10-2 and TRBJ1-1; D gene uncertain. From germline, CDR1 is WSHSY and CDR2 SAAADI. This CDR3 has 13 residues. Trimming stripped 2 bases from V and 2 bases from J, with 6 bases between. The CDR3 loop is CASSEEINTEAFF. CDR3 in DNA: TGCGCCAGCAGTGAGGAGATAAACACTGAAGCTTTCTTT.

The chain carries TRBV11-3 and TRBJ2-3; TRBD2 agrees at 8 bases. After removal of 5 bases from V and 1 base from J, the junction contained 8 bases not matched to a gene. This CDR3 has 16 amino acids. CDR1 is SGHNT, CDR2 YENEEA, per germline. CDR3 amino acids: CASSPGGGHRTDTQYF. CDR3 nucleotides: TGTGCCAGCAGCCCCGGGGGGGGACACCGCACAGATACGCAGTATTTT.

The CDR3 region has the DNA TGTGCCAGCAGGGACAGGGGGCTGGAGACCCAGTACTTC. It translates to CASRDRGLETQYF. The V call is TRBV7-9, the J call TRBJ2-5, with 11 positions matching TRBD1. The CDR3 consists of 13 residues. CDR1 SEHNR and CDR2 FQNEAQ come from the germline V gene (reference sequence). Trimming took 6 bases from V and 5 from J; bases not matched to a gene: 2.

The rearrangement joins TRBV7-3 to TRBJ2-3, with 8 positions matching TRBD2. Germline V gives CDR1 SGHTA, CDR2 FQGTGA. There are 15 residues in the CDR3. The ends lost 3 bases at V and 0 bases at J; junction bases unmatched: 2. CDR3 coding DNA: TGTGCCAGCAGCTTTTTAGCGGGGAGCACAGATACGCAGTATTTT. As protein: CASSFLAGSTDTQYF.

This clone was recorded only once. The V and J genes are TRBV5-1 and TRBJ2-7; TRBD2 might be the D (6 bases). Looked up from germline, CDR1 is SGHRS and CDR2 is YFSETQ. The CDR3 sequence is 15 residues long. Trimming took off 3 bases at V and 7 bases at J, with 20 bases between the two ends. The CDR3 is CASSYETGTGKEQYF. The CDR3, as DNA: TGCGCCAGCAGCTACGAAACCGGGACTGGGAAGGAGCAGTACTTC.

The rearrangement joins TRBV29-1 to TRBJ2-5; maybe TRBD2 (5 bases). Germline CDR1 reads SQVTM; CDR2 reads ANQGSEA. Trimming took off 4 bases at V and 1 base at J, with 13 bases between the two ends. The length of the CDR3 is 14 residues. The CDR3 DNA reads TGCAGCGTTGGAGCCTGGGAGTTCCAAGAGACCCAGTACTTC. It yields the protein CSVGAWEFQETQYF. The variable domain in full, with the rest retrieved from reference TRBV29-1 and TRBJ2-5, is SAVISQKPSRDICQRGTSLTIQCQVDSQVTMMFWYRQQPGQSLTLIATANQGSEATYESGFVIDKFPISRPNLTFSTLTVSNMSPEDSSIYLCSVGAWEFQETQYFGPGTRLLVL.

The rearrangement links TRBV7-2 to TRBJ2-1; 15 bases line up with TRBD2. This CDR3 contains 15 residues. Trimming took 5 bases from V and 9 from J; bases not matched to a gene: 5. Germline V CDR1 and CDR2: SGHTA, FQGNSA. The CDR3 DNA is TGTGCCAGCAGCGCCGGACTAGCGGGGGGGCGTGAGCAGTTCTTC. Residues: CASSAGLAGGREQFF.

This rearrangement joins TRBV9 to TRBJ2-3; the match to TRBD1 covers 10 bases. Trimming removed 3 bases from V and 4 bases from J; junction bases left unmatched: 5. This CDR3 contains 15 residues. Germline CDR1 reads SGDLS; CDR2 reads YYNGEE. The CDR3, as DNA: TGTGCCAGCAGCGCCCGACAGGGGGCGGCAGATACGCAGTATTTT. Its protein is CASSARQGAADTQYF.

The rearrangement links TRBV2 to TRBJ1-1, with 10 nucleotides matching TRBD1. Trimming removed 6 bases from V and 8 bases from J; junction bases left unmatched: 6. From germline, CDR1 is SNHLY and CDR2 FYNNEI. The CDR3 loop spans 13 amino acids. The CDR3 DNA reads TGTGCCAGCAGCCTCTTGGACAGGGGGGAAGCTTTCTTT. This translates into CASSLLDRGEAFF.

V gene TRBV4-2 combines with J gene TRBJ2-3, with a tentative D call TRBD2 (5 bases). V lost 0 bases, J lost 8 bases, and 12 bases lay in between. Germline assignment: CDR1 LGHNA and CDR2 YNFKEQ. The CDR3 covers 14 residues. The CDR3 spells CASSQDLGATTQYF. Written as DNA, the CDR3 is TGTGCCAGCAGCCAAGATTTGGGAGCAACTACGCAGTATTTT.

V usage is TRBV11-3 and J usage is TRBJ2-1; TRBD2 matches at 8 bases. Looked up from germline, CDR1 is SGHNT and CDR2 is YENEEA. The CDR3 sequence is 15 residues long. Trimming at V came to 5 bases and at J to 7 bases, leaving 10 bases not matched to a gene. CDR3 sequence: CASSLLGGGQNEQFF. Written as DNA, the CDR3 is TGTGCCAGCAGCCTGCTCGGGGGGGGGCAAAATGAGCAGTTCTTC.

This rearrangement joins TRBV9 to TRBJ2-5; the D gene is possibly TRBD2 (6 bases). Looked up from germline, CDR1 is SGDLS and CDR2 is YYNGEE. Trimming removed 0 bases at V and 5 bases at J, with 11 bases between. CDR3 length: 14 amino acids. The DNA for the CDR3 is TGTGCCAGCAGCGTAGCTCCAGGGAGGGAGACCCAGTACTTC. This codes for CASSVAPGRETQYF.

The rearrangement joins TRBV5-1 to TRBJ1-3, with a possible D match to TRBD1 (6 bases). This CDR3 region has 16 residues. Deletions cut 4 bases from V and 0 bases from J, with 14 bases between. Germline loops: CDR1 SGHRS, CDR2 YFSETQ. Here the CDR3 reads CASSPDSPYSGNTIYF. As DNA, the CDR3 is TGCGCCAGCAGCCCGGACAGCCCGTACTCTGGAAACACCATATATTTT.

The rearrangement links TRBV18 to TRBJ2-3; no clear D. The germline V gene encodes CDR1 KGHSH and CDR2 LQKENI. The CDR3 is 14 amino acids. The V end was cut by 0 bases, the J end by 6 bases, with 10 bases between. The CDR3 loop is CASSPPAIPDTQYF. The CDR3 DNA is TGTGCCAGCTCACCACCGGCCATCCCCGATACGCAGTATTTT.

This chain connects TRBV6-1 to TRBJ1-2; 9 bases are shared with TRBD1. The CDR3 totals 13 residues. CDR1 and CDR2 (germline): MNHNS, SASEGT. The junction had 6 bases not matched to a gene; V was cut back by 6 bases and J by 7 bases. CDR3 amino acids: CASSGQGPSGYTF. CDR3 DNA: TGTGCCAGCAGCGGACAGGGGCCCTCTGGCTACACCTTC.

CDR3 in DNA: TGCGCCAGCAGCACTACCAGCGGGGGTAACTACGAGCAGTACTTC. Translation gives CASSTTSGGNYEQYF. The J gene is TRBJ2-7, the V gene TRBV5-1; 8 bases map to TRBD2. Germline values: CDR1 SGHRS, CDR2 YFSETQ. This CDR3 is 15 amino acids long. The J segment lost 3 bases and the V segment lost 4 bases, leaving 9 bases of the junction unmatched.

The rearrangement joins TRBV29-1 to TRBJ1-2; TRBD1 aligns across 11 bases. The CDR3 is 18 residues long. Trimming took 1 base from V and 4 from J; bases not matched to a gene: 14. In germline, CDR1 is SQVTM, CDR2 ANQGSEA. Here the CDR3 reads CSVEGPRTGGTLGYGYTF. The DNA of the CDR3 is TGCAGCGTTGAAGGGCCCCGGACAGGGGGCACCCTGGGCTATGGCTACACCTTC.

The J gene is TRBJ1-1, the V gene TRBV29-1, with TRBD1 as a possible D gene (6 bases). Germline V CDR1 and CDR2: SQVTM, ANQGSEA. The CDR3 contains 11 residues. V was cut by 5 bases and J by 4 bases, with 8 bases left in between. In nucleotides, the CDR3 is TGCAGCGTTACAGGGTCCACTGAAGCTTTCTTT. Translating gives CSVTGSTEAFF.

CDR3 sequence (DNA): TGTGCCAGCAGCTTAGGCGGACAGGCTAGCGCCTACGAGCAGTACTTC. Protein product: CASSLGGQASAYEQYF. The rearrangement links TRBV7-9 to TRBJ2-7; D is possibly TRBD1 (7 bases). CDR3 length equals 16 residues. V lost 1 base and J 2 bases, leaving 15 bases between the germline ends. Germline V gives CDR1 SEHNR, CDR2 FQNEAQ (reference sequence).

CDR3 in DNA: TGCGCCAGCAGCTCGCCGGGACAGGGAAGCGAGCAGTACTTC. Its protein product is CASSSPGQGSEQYF. The chain recombines TRBV5-1 with TRBJ2-7; TRBD1 matches 9 bases. CDR3 length: 14 amino acids. Germline values: CDR1 SGHRS, CDR2 YFSETQ. Germline trimming cut 3 bases from V and 6 bases from J; bases unmatched to any gene: 7. The full variable domain, its missing parts supplied by reference TRBV5-1 and TRBJ2-7, is KAGVTQTPRYLIKTRGQQVTLSCSPISGHRSVSWYQQTPGQGLQFLFEYFSETQRNKGNFPGRFSGRQFSNSRSEMNVSTLELGDSALYLCASSSPGQGSEQYFGPGTRLTVT.

The CDR3 loop is CASSRSRGETQYF. As DNA, the CDR3 is TGTGCCAGCTCCCGGTCACGGGGGGAGACCCAGTACTTC. V gene TRBV18 combines with J gene TRBJ2-5, with a tentative D call TRBD2 (6 bases). The ends were cut back, 6 bases at V and 5 bases at J, with 13 bases in the middle. CDR1 is KGHSH, CDR2 LQKENI, per germline. The CDR3 contains 13 residues.

V and J are TRBV7-2 and TRBJ1-3; TRBD1 matches 7 bases. The ends lost 7 bases at V and 0 bases at J; junction bases unmatched: 6. The CDR3 spans 15 residues. Germline V gives CDR1 SGHTA, CDR2 FQGNSA. The DNA of the CDR3 is TGTGCCAGCACCCGAGGGGGCTACTCTGGAAACACCATATATTTT. Its protein product is CASTRGGYSGNTIYF.

The V and J genes are TRBV9 and TRBJ2-7; perhaps TRBD2 as D (6 bases). CDR3 length: 15 residues. CDR1 SGDLS and CDR2 YYNGEE come from the germline V gene. Trimming shortened V by 2 bases and J by 2 bases, and 14 bases separated the two germline ends. CDR3 residues: CASSVSWDLPYEQYF. The CDR3 region has the DNA TGTGCCAGCAGCGTGAGCTGGGACTTACCCTACGAGCAGTACTTC.

This chain links TRBV19 with TRBJ1-1; D is ambiguous. V was shortened by 7 bases and J by 1 base, with 10 bases between the two germline ends. The CDR3 runs to 13 residues. CDR1 and CDR2 (germline): LNHDA, SQIVND (reference sequence). CDR3 protein: CASIGETNTEAFF. The CDR3 coding sequence is TGTGCCAGTATCGGGGAGACGAACACTGAAGCTTTCTTT.

J is TRBJ2-7 and V is TRBV11-2, with D uncertain. Germline V lookup: CDR1 SGHAT, CDR2 FQNNGV. Trimming left V 5 bases short and J 4 bases short, with 12 bases between. This CDR3 contains 13 residues. The CDR3 region is CASSGGYGYEQYF. The CDR3 bases are TGTGCCAGCAGCGGCGGCTACGGTTACGAGCAGTACTTC.

The chain couples TRBV5-4 to TRBJ2-1; maybe TRBD1 (6 bases). CDR1 and CDR2 from the germline V gene are SGHNT and YYREEE (reference sequence). The V and J ends lost 4 bases and 9 bases respectively, with 14 bases between them. The CDR3 sequence is 13 residues long. CDR3 amino acids: CASSPAQGIEQFF. The DNA for the CDR3 is TGTGCCAGCAGCCCGGCACAGGGAATTGAGCAGTTCTTC.

The chain combines TRBV10-3 with TRBJ1-2; a possible D gene is TRBD1 (5 bases). Looked up from germline, CDR1 is ENHRY and CDR2 is SYGVKD. V shed 8 bases and J shed 1 base, with 11 bases lying between them. The CDR3 has 13 residues. This CDR3 reads CAIPGHHNYGYTF. CDR3 coding DNA: TGTGCCATCCCTGGACATCATAACTATGGCTACACCTTC.

The chain recombines TRBV5-4 with TRBJ1-1; D remains ambiguous. Trimming pared 4 bases from V and 4 bases from J, leaving 14 bases between. The length of the CDR3 is 14 residues. Germline values: CDR1 SGHNT, CDR2 YYREEE (reference sequence). DNA of the CDR3: TGTGCCAGCAGCCCGGAGGCGGGAAGCACTGAAGCTTTCTTT. Translating gives CASSPEAGSTEAFF.